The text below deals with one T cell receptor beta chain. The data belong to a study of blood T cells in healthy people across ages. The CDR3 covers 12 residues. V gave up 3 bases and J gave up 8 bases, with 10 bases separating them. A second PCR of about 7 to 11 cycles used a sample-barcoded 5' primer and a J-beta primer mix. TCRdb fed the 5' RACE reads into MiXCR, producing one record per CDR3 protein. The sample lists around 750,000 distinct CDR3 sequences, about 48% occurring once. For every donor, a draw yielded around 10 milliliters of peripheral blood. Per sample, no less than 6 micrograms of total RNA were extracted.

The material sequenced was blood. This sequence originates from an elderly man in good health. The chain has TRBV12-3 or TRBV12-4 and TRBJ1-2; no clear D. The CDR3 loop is CASSLSLPGYTF. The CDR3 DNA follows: TGTGCCAGCAGTTTGTCTCTACCGGGCTACACCTTC.